Presented here are 16 T cell receptor beta chains from one specimen sequenced in a study of PD-1 blockade in classical Hodgkin lymphoma. Each patient relapsed following autologous stem cell transplantation, and prior brentuximab vedotin exposure differed. Sequencing used immunoSEQ multiplex PCR; TCRdb keeps in-frame clones, though not all of them. The table has 20,000 to 30,000 clones, around 67% seen once; the top ten hold over 9.5%. The sample consisted of peripheral blood mononuclear cells (PBMCs), taken before the second cycle of nivolumab. The receptors shown here come from a human donor with classical Hodgkin lymphoma.

This sequence joins TRBV5-1 and TRBJ1-2, with TRBD1 matching over 9 bases. This CDR3 spans 15 amino acids. The V segment lost 2 bases and the J segment 7 bases; nucleotides outside the gene matches: 9. CDR1 SGHRS and CDR2 YFSETQ come from the germline V gene. The CDR3 nucleotides read TGCGCCAGCAGCTTTGGGGGACAGGGAGGTGGTGGCTACACCTTC. This encodes CASSFGGQGGGGYTF.

The chain joins TRBV10-1 to TRBJ2-7, with D perhaps TRBD1 or TRBD2 (5 bases each). CDR3 length: 17 amino acids. In germline, CDR1 is WNHNN, CDR2 SYGVQD (reference sequence). The V gene lost 7 bases and the J gene lost 2 bases, with 24 bases spanning the gap. CDR3 nucleotide sequence: TGCGCCAGCACCCTGGGGGAACAGGTAGGAAACACCTACGAGCAGTACTTC. Its protein product is CASTLGEQVGNTYEQYF.

In this sample, this clone turned up once. V gene TRBV18 combines with J gene TRBJ2-1; D is uncertain. V dropped 3 bases and J dropped 4 bases, with 13 bases sitting between them. There are 15 residues in the CDR3. Germline V gives CDR1 KGHSH, CDR2 LQKENI. DNA for the CDR3: TGTGCCAGCTCACCGGAACGGGTTACTTACAATGAGCAGTTCTTC. Translating it yields CASSPERVTYNEQFF.

In this sample, this clone turned up a few times. The chain links TRBV19 to TRBJ2-4; tentative D call: TRBD2 (6 bases). The CDR3 length is 17 residues. Looked up from germline, CDR1 is LNHDA and CDR2 is SQIVND (reference sequence). The V end was cut by 5 bases, the J end by 0 bases, with 17 bases between. The CDR3 here is CASSSIDRGTAKNIQYF. As DNA, the CDR3 is TGTGCCAGTAGTTCGATCGACCGCGGGACAGCCAAAAACATTCAGTACTTC.

The chain uses TRBV5-8 and TRBJ2-7; 15 bases align to TRBD2. V shed 4 bases, J shed 2 bases, and the junction held 4 bases outside the gene matches. The CDR3 covers 16 residues. The germline V gene has CDR1 SGHTS and CDR2 YDEGEE. The CDR3 sequence: CASSPGLAGGPYEQYF. The CDR3, as DNA: TGTGCCAGCAGCCCGGGACTAGCGGGGGGCCCCTACGAGCAGTACTTC.

This clone was counted ten times or more. The rearrangement links TRBV4-1 to TRBJ2-2; possibly TRBD1 for D (6 bases). This CDR3 contains 16 residues. The germline V and J ends were trimmed by 1 base and 6 bases, with 15 bases remaining between them. Germline V gene sequence: CDR1 MGHRA, CDR2 YSYEKL. CDR3 residues: CASSQAPQGIPGELFF. CDR3 nucleotide sequence: TGCGCCAGCAGCCAAGCTCCCCAGGGGATCCCCGGGGAGCTGTTTTTT.

The gene calls are TRBV18 and TRBJ2-3, with TRBD2 matching over 12 bases. The V segment lost 2 bases and the J segment 0 bases; nucleotides outside the gene matches: 6. The CDR3 totals 18 residues. Germline values: CDR1 KGHSH, CDR2 LQKENI. The CDR3 sequence is CASSPASGRAASTDTQYF. The DNA of the CDR3 is TGTGCCAGCTCACCAGCTAGCGGGAGGGCCGCCAGCACAGATACGCAGTATTTT.

A note on this clone: A junction end diverges from the germline sequence, so it may reflect a read error. The V call is TRBV27, the J call TRBJ2-1; 9 nucleotides match TRBD1. The CDR3 is 11 amino acids. The germline gives CDR1 MNHEY, CDR2 SMNVEV (reference sequence). The CDR3, as DNA: TGTGCCAGCAGTTTCGGACAGGGGCAGATCTTC. It codes for CASSFGQGQIF.

This chain connects TRBV7-2 to TRBJ2-1; 11 nucleotides line up with TRBD2. CDR1 is SGHTA and CDR2 is FQGNSA in the germline V gene. The CDR3 spans 15 residues. The V segment lost 6 bases and the J segment 5 bases; nucleotides outside the gene matches: 6. The CDR3 coding sequence is TGTGCCAGCAGGACAAGACTAGCGGGGAACAATGAGCAGTTCTTC. The encoded protein is CASRTRLAGNNEQFF.

The CDR3 nucleotides read TGTGCCAGTAAGGGCAGAGATACGCAGTATTTT. Amino acid sequence: CASKGRDTQYF. The V gene is TRBV19, the J gene TRBJ2-3; no reliable D call. Deletions cut 7 bases from V and 5 bases from J, with 7 bases between. Germline V gene sequence: CDR1 LNHDA, CDR2 SQIVND (reference sequence). The CDR3 loop spans 11 amino acids. Full variable domain (remainder filled in from reference TRBV19 and TRBJ2-3): DGGITQSPKYLFRKEGQNVTLSCEQNLNHDAMYWYRQDPGQGLRLIYYSQIVNDFQKGDIAEGYSVSREKKESFPLTVTSAQKNPTAFYLCASKGRDTQYFGPGTRLTVL.

V usage is TRBV29-1 and J usage is TRBJ2-2; 7 bases are shared with TRBD2. Per the germline V gene, CDR1 is SQVTM and CDR2 is ANQGSEA. The CDR3 is 19 residues long. The V segment lost 4 bases and the J segment 3 bases; nucleotides outside the gene matches: 20. The CDR3 loop reads CSVVRRGGVGGQYTGELFF. The CDR3 DNA is TGCAGCGTTGTACGAAGGGGAGGCGTGGGAGGGCAGTACACCGGGGAGCTGTTTTTT.

This clone came up a few times. The J gene is TRBJ1-6, the V gene TRBV5-5, with 10 bases fitting TRBD1. The CDR3 is 17 amino acids. Germline V gene sequence: CDR1 SGHKS, CDR2 YYEKEE (reference sequence). V shed 6 bases, J shed 7 bases, and the junction held 13 bases outside the gene matches. CDR3 in DNA: TGTGCCAGCACCTCGAGGAAACCGGGACAGGGGAATTCACCCCTCCACTTT. Its translation: CASTSRKPGQGNSPLHF. Filled out from reference TRBV5-5 and TRBJ1-6, the complete variable domain reads DAGVTQSPTHLIKTRGQQVTLRCSPISGHKSVSWYQQVLGQGPQFIFQYYEKEERGRGNFPDRFSARQFPNYSSELNVNALLLGDSALYLCASTSRKPGQGNSPLHFGNGTRLTVT.

The CDR3 DNA is TGTGCCAGCAGCAGGGGACTACCAGATACGCAGTATTTT. This encodes CASSRGLPDTQYF. The chain has TRBV5-6 and TRBJ2-3; TRBD2 aligns across 7 bases. The CDR3 consists of 13 residues. The V and J ends lost 4 bases and 4 bases, in that order; junction bases with no gene match: 3. Germline assignment: CDR1 SGHDT and CDR2 YYEEEE. Full variable domain (remainder filled in from reference TRBV5-6 and TRBJ2-3): DAGVTQSPTHLIKTRGQQVTLRCSPKSGHDTVSWYQQALGQGPQFIFQYYEEEERQRGNFPDRFSGHQFPNYSSELNVNALLLGDSALYLCASSRGLPDTQYFGPGTRLTVL.

This clone occurred a few times. Written as DNA, the CDR3 is TGCAGCGTTGAAGGGCGTATGAACACTGAAGCTTTCTTT. Amino acids: CSVEGRMNTEAFF. The J gene is TRBJ1-1, the V gene TRBV29-1, with D unclear. With 1 base removed from V and 0 bases from J, the gap between germline ends came to 6 bases. CDR3 length: 13 amino acids. The germline gives CDR1 SQVTM, CDR2 ANQGSEA.

This clone came up a few times. The J gene is TRBJ2-3, the V gene TRBV19, with 9 bases fitting TRBD1. The CDR3 is 17 residues long. V dropped 6 bases and J dropped 3; count of bases not matched to a gene: 13. CDR1 LNHDA and CDR2 SQIVND come from the germline V gene (reference sequence). In DNA, the CDR3 is TGTGCCAGTAGCAAGGGACAGGGCCTCTGGAGAACAGATACGCAGTATTTT. It translates to CASSKGQGLWRTDTQYF.

This clone was seen more than once but under ten times. The gene calls are TRBV4-1 and TRBJ2-6; D possibly matches TRBD1 or TRBD2 (6 bases each). The CDR3 sequence is 19 residues long. Trimming cost V 0 bases and J 2 bases, with 17 bases left between them. Germline V CDR1 and CDR2: MGHRA, YSYEKL. CDR3 DNA: TGCGCCAGCAGCCAAGAAGGGGGAAGGAGGGGAGCTGGGGCCAACGTCCTGACTTTC. This translates into CASSQEGGRRGAGANVLTF.